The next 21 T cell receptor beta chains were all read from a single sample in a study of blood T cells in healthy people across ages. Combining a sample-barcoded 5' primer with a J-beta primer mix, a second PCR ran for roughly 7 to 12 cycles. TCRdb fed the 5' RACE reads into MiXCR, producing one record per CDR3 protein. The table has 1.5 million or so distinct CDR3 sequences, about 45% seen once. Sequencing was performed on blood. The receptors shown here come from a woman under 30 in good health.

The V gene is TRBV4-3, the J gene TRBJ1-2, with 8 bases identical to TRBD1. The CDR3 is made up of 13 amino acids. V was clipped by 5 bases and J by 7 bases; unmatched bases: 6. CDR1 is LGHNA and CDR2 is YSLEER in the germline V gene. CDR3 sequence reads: CASSSGQVGGYTF. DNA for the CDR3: TGCGCCAGCAGCTCGGGACAGGTTGGTGGCTACACCTTC.

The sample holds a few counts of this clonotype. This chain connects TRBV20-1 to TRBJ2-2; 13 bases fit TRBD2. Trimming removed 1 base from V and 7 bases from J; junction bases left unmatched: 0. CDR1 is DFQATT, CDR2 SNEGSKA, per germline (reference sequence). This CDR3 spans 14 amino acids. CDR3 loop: CSARGLAGGGELFF. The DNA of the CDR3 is TGCAGTGCTAGAGGACTAGCGGGAGGCGGGGAGCTGTTTTTT.

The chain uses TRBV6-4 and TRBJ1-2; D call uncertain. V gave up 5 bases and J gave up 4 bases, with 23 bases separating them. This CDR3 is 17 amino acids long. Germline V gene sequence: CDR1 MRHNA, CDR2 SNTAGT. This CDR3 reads CASSRMSGSGAVYGYTF. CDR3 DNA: TGTGCCAGCAGTCGAATGTCGGGTTCTGGTGCGGTCTATGGCTACACCTTC.

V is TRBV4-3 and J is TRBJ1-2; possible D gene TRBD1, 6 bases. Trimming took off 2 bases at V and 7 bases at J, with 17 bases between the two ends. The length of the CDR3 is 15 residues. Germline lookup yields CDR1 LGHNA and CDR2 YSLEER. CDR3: CASSQLQTGGSGYTF. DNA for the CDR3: TGCGCCAGCAGCCAATTACAGACAGGCGGGTCTGGCTACACCTTC.

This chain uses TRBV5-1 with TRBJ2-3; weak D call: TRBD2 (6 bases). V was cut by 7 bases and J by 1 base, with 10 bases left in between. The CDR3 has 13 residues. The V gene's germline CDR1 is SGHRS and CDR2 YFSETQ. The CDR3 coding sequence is TGCGCCAGCCGCCCTAGCGGCACAGATACGCAGTATTTT. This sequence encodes CASRPSGTDTQYF.

This CDR3 reads CASSPGSMGTANEKLFF. CDR3 in DNA: TGCGCCAGCAGCCCCGGGTCTATGGGGACGGCGAATGAAAAACTGTTTTTT. The chain carries TRBV4-3 and TRBJ1-4; D may be TRBD1 (5 bases). V lost 4 bases and J lost 5, with 20 bases in between. CDR1 and CDR2 (germline): LGHNA, YSLEER. This CDR3 contains 17 residues.

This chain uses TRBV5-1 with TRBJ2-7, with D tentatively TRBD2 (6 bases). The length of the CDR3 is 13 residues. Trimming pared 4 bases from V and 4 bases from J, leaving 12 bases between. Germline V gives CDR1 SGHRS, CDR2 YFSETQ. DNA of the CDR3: TGCGCCAGCAGCGTCCGGGACTTATACGAGCAGTACTTC. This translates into CASSVRDLYEQYF.

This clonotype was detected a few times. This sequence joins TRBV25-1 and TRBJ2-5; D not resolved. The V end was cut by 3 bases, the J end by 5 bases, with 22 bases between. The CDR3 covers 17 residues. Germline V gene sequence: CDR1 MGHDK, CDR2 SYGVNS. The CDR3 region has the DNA TGTGCCAGCAGTGATAAGTACAGAGGATCCCGATGGGAGACCCAGTACTTC. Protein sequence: CASSDKYRGSRWETQYF.

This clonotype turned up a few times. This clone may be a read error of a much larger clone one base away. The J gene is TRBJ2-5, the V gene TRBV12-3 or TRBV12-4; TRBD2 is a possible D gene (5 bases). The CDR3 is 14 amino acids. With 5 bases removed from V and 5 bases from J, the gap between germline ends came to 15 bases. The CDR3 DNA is TGTGCCAGCAGTCCTCGAGCGGTAGGCGAGACCCAGTACTTC. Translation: CASSPRAVGETQYF.

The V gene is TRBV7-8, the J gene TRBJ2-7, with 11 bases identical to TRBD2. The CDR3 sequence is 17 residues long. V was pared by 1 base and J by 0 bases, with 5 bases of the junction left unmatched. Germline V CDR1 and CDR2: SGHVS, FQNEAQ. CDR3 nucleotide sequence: TGTGCCAGCAGCTTAGAGATTAGCGGGGGGGACTCCTACGAGCAGTACTTC. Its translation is CASSLEISGGDSYEQYF. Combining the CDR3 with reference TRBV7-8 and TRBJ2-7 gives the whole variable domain GAGVSQSPRYKVAKRGQDVALRCDPISGHVSLFWYQQALGQGPEFLTYFQNEAQLDKSGLPSDRFFAERPEGSVSTLKIQRTQQEDSAVYLCASSLEISGGDSYEQYFGPGTRLTVT.

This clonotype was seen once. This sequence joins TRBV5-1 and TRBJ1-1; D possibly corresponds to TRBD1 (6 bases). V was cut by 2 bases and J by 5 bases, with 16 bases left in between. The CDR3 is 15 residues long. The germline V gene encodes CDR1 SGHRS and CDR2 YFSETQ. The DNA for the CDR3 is TGCGCCAGCAGCTTCTATACAGGGAGAGGAACTGAAGCTTTCTTT. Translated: CASSFYTGRGTEAFF.

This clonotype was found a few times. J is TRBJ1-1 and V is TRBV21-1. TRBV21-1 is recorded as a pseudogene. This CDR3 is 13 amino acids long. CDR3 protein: CASTGRLGPEAFF. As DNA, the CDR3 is TGTGCCAGCACCGGACGGCTCGGCCCTGAAGCTTTCTTT.

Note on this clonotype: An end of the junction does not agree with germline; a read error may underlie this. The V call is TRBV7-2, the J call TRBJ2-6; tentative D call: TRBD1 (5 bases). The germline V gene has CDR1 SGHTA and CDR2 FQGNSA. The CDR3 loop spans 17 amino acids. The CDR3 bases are TGTGCCAGCAGCTTGGTTAGGGGCAGCTCTGGGGCCGACGTCCTGACTTTC. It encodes CASSLVRGSSGADVLTF.

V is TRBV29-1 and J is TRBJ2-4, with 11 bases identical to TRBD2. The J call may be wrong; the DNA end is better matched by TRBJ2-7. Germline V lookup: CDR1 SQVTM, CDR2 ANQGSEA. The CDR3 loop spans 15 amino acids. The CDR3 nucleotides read TGCAGCGTTGAAGCCGGACTAGCGGGCTTCAGCGAGCAGTACTTC. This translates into CSVEAGLAGFSEQYF.

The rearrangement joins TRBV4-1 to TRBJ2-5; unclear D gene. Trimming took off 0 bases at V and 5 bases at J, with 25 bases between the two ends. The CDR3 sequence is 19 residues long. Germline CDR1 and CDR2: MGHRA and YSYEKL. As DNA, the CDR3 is TGCGCCAGCAGCCAAGATAGGTTTCAGAGTGGAACCCCGGCGGAGACCCAGTACTTC. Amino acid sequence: CASSQDRFQSGTPAETQYF.

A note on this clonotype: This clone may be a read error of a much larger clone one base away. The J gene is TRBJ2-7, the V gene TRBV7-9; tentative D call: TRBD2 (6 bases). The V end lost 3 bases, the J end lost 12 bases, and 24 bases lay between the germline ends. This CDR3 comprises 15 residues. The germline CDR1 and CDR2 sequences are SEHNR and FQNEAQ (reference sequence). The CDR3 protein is CASSLAQGGKETRYF. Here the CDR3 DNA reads TGTGCCAGCAGCTTGGCCCAGGGCGGGAAAGAGACCCGGTACTTC.

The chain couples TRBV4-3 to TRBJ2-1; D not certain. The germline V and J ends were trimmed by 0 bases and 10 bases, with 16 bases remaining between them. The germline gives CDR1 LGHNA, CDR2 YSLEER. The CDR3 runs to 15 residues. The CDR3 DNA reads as TGCGCCAGCAGCCAAGATTCCCTTTCAGCCTACGAGCAGTTCTTC. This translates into CASSQDSLSAYEQFF.

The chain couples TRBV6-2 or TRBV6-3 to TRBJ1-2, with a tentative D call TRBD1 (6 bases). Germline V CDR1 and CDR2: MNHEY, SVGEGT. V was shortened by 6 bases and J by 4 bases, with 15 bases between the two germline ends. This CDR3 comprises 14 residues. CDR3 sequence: CASRPGEDGYGYTF. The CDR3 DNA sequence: TGTGCCAGCAGACCAGGGGAGGACGGCTATGGCTACACCTTC.

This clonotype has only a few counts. The CDR3 DNA reads TGTGCCAGCAGTGAGCGCGGGAGTACCTACAATGAGCAGTTCTTC. Amino acids: CASSERGSTYNEQFF. V usage is TRBV2 and J usage is TRBJ2-1, with 7 nucleotides matching TRBD2. CDR3 length equals 15 residues. With 3 bases clipped from V and 2 bases from J, the junction kept 4 bases outside the gene matches. CDR1 and CDR2 (germline): SNHLY, FYNNEI. Filled out from reference TRBV2 and TRBJ2-1, the complete variable domain reads EPEVTQTPSHQVTQMGQEVILRCVPISNHLYFYWYRQILGQKVEFLVSFYNNEISEKSEIFDDQFSVERPDGSNFTLKIRSTKLEDSAMYFCASSERGSTYNEQFFGPGTRLTVL.

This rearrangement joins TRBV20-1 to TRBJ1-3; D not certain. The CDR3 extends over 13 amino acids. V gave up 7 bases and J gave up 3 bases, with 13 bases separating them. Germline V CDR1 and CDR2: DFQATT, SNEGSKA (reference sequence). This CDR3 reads CSVEPLYGNTIYF. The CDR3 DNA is TGCAGTGTCGAACCCCTCTATGGAAACACCATATATTTT.

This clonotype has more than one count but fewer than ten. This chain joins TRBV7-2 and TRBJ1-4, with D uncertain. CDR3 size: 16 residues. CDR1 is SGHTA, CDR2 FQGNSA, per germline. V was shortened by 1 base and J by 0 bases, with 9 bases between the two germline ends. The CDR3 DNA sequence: TGTGCCAGCAGCTTAGACGGCCGAGCAACTAATGAAAAACTGTTTTTT. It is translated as CASSLDGRATNEKLFF.